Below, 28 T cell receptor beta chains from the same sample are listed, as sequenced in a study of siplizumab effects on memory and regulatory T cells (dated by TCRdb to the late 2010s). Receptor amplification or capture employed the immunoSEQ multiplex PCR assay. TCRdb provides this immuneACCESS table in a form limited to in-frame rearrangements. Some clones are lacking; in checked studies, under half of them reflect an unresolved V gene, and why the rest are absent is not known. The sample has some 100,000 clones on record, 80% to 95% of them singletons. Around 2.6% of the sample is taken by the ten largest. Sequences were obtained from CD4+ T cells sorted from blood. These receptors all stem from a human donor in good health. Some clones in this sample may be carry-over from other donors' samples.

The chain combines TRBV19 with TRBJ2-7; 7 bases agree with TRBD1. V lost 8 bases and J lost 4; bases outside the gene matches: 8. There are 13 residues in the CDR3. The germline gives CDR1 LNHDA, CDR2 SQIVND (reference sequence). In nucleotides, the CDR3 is TGTGCCAGTGGAACAGGGGTGAGGTACGAGCAGTACTTC. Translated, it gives CASGTGVRYEQYF.

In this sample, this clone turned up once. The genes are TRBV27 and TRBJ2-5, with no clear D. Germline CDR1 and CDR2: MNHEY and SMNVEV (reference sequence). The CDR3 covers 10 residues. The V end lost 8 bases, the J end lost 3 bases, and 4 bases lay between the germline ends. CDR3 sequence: CASGKETQYF. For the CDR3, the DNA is TGTGCCAGCGGCAAAGAGACCCAGTACTTC.

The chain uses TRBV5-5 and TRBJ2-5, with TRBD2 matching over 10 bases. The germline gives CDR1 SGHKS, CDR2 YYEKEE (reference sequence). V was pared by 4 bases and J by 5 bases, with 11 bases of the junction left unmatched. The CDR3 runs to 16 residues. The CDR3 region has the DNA TGTGCCAGCAGCCCTGGAGGCCTAGCGGGAGCCGAGACCCAGTACTTC. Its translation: CASSPGGLAGAETQYF.

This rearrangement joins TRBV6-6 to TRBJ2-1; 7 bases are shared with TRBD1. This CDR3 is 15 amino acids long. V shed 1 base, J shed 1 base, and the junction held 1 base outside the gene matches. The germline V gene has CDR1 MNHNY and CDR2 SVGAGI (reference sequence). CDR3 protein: CASSYWDRSYNEQFF. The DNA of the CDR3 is TGTGCCAGCAGTTACTGGGACAGATCCTACAATGAGCAGTTCTTC.

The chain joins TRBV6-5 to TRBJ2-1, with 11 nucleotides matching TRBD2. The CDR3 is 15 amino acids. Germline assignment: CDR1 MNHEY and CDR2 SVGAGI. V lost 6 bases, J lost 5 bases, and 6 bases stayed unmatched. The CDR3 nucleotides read TGTGCCAGCAGCTTGACTAGCGGGACACACAATGAGCAGTTCTTC. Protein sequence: CASSLTSGTHNEQFF.

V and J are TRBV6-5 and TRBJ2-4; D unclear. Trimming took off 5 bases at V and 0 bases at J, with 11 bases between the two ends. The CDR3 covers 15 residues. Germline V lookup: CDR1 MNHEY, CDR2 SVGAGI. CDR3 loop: CASSPRDIAKNIQYF. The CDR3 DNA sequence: TGTGCCAGCAGTCCGAGAGACATAGCCAAAAACATTCAGTACTTC.

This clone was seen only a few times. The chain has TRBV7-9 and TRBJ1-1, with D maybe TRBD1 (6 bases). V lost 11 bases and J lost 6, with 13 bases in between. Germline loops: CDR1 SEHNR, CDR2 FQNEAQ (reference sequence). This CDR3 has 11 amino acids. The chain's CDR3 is CAPQGLPEAFF. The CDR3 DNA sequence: TGTGCCCCACAGGGATTACCTGAAGCTTTCTTT.

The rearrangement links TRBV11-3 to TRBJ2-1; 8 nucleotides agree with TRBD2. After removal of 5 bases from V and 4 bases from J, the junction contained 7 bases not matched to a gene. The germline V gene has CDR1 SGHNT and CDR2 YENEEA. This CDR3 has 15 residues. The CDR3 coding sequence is TGTGCCAGCAGCGCAGGTAGCGGGGTGTACAATGAGCAGTTCTTC. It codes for CASSAGSGVYNEQFF.

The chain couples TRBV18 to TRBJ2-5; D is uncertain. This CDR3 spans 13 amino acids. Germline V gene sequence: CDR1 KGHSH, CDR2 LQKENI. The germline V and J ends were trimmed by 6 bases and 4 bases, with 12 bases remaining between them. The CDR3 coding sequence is TGTGCCAGCTCGACCACCCCCCCAGAGACCCAGTACTTC. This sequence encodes CASSTTPPETQYF.

The CDR3 spells CASSPQREGGTDTQYF. Here the CDR3 DNA reads TGTGCCAGTAGTCCCCAGCGGGAGGGTGGCACAGATACGCAGTATTTT. The chain has TRBV19 and TRBJ2-3, with 10 bases lining up with TRBD2. The CDR3 loop spans 16 amino acids. Trimming cost V 5 bases and J 1 base; bases outside gene matches: 6. Germline V gives CDR1 LNHDA, CDR2 SQIVND (reference sequence). Filled out from reference TRBV19 and TRBJ2-3, the complete variable domain reads DGGITQSPKYLFRKEGQNVTLSCEQNLNHDAMYWYRQDPGQGLRLIYYSQIVNDFQKGDIAEGYSVSREKKESFPLTVTSAQKNPTAFYLCASSPQREGGTDTQYFGPGTRLTVL.

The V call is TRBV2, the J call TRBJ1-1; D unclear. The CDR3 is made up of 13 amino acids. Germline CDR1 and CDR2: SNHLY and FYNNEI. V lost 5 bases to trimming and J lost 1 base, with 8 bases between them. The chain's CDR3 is CASSLQANTEAFF. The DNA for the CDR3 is TGTGCCAGCAGTCTCCAAGCGAACACTGAAGCTTTCTTT.

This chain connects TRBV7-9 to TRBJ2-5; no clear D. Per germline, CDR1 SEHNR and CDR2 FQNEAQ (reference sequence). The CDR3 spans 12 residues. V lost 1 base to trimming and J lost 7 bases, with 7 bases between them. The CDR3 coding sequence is TGTGCCAGCAGCTTAGAATTGGCGACCCAGTACTTC. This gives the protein CASSLELATQYF.

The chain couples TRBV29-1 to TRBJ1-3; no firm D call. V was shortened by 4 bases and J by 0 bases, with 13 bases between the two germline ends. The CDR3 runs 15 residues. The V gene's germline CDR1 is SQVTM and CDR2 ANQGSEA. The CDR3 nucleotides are TGCAGCGTTGTTGAGGCAGCGCGCTCTGGAAACACCATATATTTT. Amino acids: CSVVEAARSGNTIYF.

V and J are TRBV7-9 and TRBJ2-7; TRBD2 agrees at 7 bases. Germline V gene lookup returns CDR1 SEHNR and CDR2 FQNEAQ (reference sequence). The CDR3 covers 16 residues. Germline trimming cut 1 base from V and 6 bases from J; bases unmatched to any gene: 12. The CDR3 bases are TGTGCCAGCAGCTTAGTAAGAAGGTCGGGAGGCGGCGAGCAGTACTTC. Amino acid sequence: CASSLVRRSGGGEQYF.

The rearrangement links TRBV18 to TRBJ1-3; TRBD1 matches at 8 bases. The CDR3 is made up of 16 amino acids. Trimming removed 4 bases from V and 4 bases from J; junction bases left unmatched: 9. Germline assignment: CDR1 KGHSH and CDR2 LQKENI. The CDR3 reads CASSQVPGTGGNTIYF. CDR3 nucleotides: TGTGCCAGCTCACAAGTCCCAGGGACAGGAGGAAACACCATATATTTT.

The chain's CDR3 is CASSIWGSTEAFF. The DNA of the CDR3 is TGTGCCAGTAGTATTTGGGGTAGTACTGAAGCTTTCTTT. The V gene is TRBV19, the J gene TRBJ1-1; D ambiguous. The V end was cut by 3 bases, the J end by 5 bases, with 10 bases between. The germline V gene has CDR1 LNHDA and CDR2 SQIVND (reference sequence). The CDR3 contains 13 residues.

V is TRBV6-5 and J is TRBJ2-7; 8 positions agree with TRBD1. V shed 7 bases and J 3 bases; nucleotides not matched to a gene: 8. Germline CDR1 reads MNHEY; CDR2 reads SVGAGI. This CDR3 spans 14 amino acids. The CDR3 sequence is CASTRQGSIYEQYF. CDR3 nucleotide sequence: TGTGCCAGCACCCGACAGGGGTCCATCTACGAGCAGTACTTC.

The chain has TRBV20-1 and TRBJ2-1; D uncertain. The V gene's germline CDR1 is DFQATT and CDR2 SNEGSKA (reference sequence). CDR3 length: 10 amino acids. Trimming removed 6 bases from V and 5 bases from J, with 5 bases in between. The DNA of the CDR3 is TGCAGTGCGGGGAACAATGAGCAGTTCTTC. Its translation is CSAGNNEQFF.

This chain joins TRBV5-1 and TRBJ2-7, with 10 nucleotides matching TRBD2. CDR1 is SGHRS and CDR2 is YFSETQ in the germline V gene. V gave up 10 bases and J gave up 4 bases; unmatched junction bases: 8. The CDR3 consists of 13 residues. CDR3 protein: CAGSGRAIYEQYF. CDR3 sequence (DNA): TGCGCCGGGAGCGGGAGGGCCATATACGAGCAGTACTTC. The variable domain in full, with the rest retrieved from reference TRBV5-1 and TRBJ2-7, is KAGVTQTPRYLIKTRGQQVTLSCSPISGHRSVSWYQQTPGQGLQFLFEYFSETQRNKGNFPGRFSGRQFSNSRSEMNVSTLELGDSALYLCAGSGRAIYEQYFGPGTRLTVT.

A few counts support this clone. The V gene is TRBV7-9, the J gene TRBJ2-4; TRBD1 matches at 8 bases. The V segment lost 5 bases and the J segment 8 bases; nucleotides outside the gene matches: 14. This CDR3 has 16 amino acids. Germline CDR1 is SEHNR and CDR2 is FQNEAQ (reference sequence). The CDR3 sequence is CASSHAGGAVVDIQYF. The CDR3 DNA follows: TGTGCCAGCAGCCACGCAGGGGGCGCAGTTGTTGACATTCAGTACTTC.

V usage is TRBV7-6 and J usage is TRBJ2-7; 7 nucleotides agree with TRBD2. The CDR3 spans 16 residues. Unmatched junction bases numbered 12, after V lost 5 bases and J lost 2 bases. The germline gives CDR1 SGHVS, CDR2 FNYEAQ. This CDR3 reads CASSTSLRAGTYEQYF. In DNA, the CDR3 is TGTGCCAGCAGCACTAGTCTTCGAGCGGGAACCTACGAGCAGTACTTC.

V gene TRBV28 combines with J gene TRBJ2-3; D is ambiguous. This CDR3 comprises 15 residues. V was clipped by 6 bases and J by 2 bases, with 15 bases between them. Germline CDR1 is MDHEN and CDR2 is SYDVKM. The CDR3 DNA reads TGTGCCAGCAGGCGTAGGTTGCAACCCACAGATACGCAGTATTTT. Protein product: CASRRRLQPTDTQYF.

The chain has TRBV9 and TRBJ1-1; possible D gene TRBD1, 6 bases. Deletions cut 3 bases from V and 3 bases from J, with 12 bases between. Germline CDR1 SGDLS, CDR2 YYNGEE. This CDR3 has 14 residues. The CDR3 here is CASSEMGAHTEAFF. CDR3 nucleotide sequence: TGTGCCAGCAGCGAAATGGGGGCCCACACTGAAGCTTTCTTT.

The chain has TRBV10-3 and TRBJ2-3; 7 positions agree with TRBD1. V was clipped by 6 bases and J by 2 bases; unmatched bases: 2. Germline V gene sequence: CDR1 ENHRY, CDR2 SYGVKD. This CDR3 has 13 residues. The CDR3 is CAIRGTATDTQYF. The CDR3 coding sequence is TGTGCCATCAGGGGGACAGCCACAGATACGCAGTATTTT.

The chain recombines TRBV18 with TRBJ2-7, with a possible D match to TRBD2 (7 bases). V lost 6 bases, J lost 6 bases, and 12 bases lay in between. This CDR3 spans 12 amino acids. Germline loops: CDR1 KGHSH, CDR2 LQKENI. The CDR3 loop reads CASSRGEGEQYF. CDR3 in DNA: TGTGCCAGCTCGAGGGGGGAGGGCGAGCAGTACTTC.

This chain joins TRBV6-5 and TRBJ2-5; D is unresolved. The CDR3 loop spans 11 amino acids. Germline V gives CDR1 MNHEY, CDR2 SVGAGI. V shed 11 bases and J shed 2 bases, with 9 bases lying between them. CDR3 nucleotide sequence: TGTGCCGCCCTAGGGCAAGAGACCCAGTACTTC. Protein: CAALGQETQYF.

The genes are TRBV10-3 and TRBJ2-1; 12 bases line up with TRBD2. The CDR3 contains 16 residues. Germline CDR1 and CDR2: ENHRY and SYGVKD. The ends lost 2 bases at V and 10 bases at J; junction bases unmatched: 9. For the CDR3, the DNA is TGTGCCATCAGTGAGGGACTAGCGGGGCGGTCGGTGGAGCAGTTCTTC. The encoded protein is CAISEGLAGRSVEQFF.

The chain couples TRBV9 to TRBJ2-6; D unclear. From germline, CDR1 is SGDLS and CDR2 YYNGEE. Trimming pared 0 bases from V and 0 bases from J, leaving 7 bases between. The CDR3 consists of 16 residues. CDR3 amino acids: CASSVAGGSGANVLTF. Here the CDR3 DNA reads TGTGCCAGCAGCGTAGCGGGTGGCTCTGGGGCCAACGTCCTGACTTTC.